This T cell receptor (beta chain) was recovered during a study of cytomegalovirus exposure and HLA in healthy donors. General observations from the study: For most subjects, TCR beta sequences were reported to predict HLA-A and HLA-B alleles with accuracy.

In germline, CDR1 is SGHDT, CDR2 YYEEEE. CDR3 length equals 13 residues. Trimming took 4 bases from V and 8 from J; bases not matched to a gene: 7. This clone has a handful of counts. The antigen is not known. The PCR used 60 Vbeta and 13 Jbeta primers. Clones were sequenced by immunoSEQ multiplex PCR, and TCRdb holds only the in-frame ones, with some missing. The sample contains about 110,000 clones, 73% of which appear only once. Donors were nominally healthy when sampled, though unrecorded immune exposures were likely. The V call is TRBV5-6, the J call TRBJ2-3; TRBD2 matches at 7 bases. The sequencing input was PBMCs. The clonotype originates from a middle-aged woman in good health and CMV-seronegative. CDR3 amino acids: CASSTAAGTTQYF. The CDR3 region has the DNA TGTGCCAGCAGCACCGCAGCGGGGACTACGCAGTATTTT.